Reported below is one T cell receptor (beta chain). The CDR3 is 13 amino acids. V was pared by 0 bases and J by 3 bases, with 7 bases between. The data were taken from a study of blood T cell repertoires in COVID-19. Across the whole study: Specimens from acute and convalescent COVID-19 originated in the United States, Italy and Spain. Sources were T cells, B-cell-depleted T cells, or PBMCs; the material itself was cDNA or gDNA.

As originally analysed: Estimated nucleated cell counts came from reference gene primer amplification. TCRdb keeps only in-frame clones here, not all; method: immunoSEQ multiplex PCR. V, J and clone size reflect that table, while D and trimming were determined from the DNA. The table lists about 190,000 clones, roughly four fifths of them singletons. Sequenced sample: peripheral blood. The source is a woman aged 45-59 years with acute or convalescent COVID-19. The gene calls are TRBV5-3 and TRBJ2-7; possibly TRBD2 for D (5 bases). TRBV5-3 is known as an ORF, though its function is uncertain. CDR3 coding DNA: TGTGCCAGAAGCTTGGCCGGACTCTACGAGCAGTACTTC. Translation: CARSLAGLYEQYF.